This T cell receptor (beta chain) was profiled in a study of blood T cells in healthy people across ages. Overall study findings and caveats: Because donor CMV status was unknown, expanded clonotype changes were possibly confounded.

A note on this clonotype: As yet, its antigen is unknown.

The germline V and J ends were trimmed by 0 bases and 8 bases, with 13 bases remaining between them. CDR1 and CDR2 (germline): LGHDT, YNNKEL (reference sequence). The CDR3 is 14 residues long. Primed by a sample-barcoded 5' primer and a J-beta primer mix, a second PCR proceeded for about 6 to 12 cycles. MiXCR was run by TCRdb on the 5' RACE reads, yielding one entry per CDR3 protein. This sample has approximately 820,000 distinct CDR3 sequences, with under 55% found just once. The V and J genes are TRBV3-1 and TRBJ1-2; TRBD1 is a possible D gene (5 bases). Sequenced sample: blood. This receptor was obtained from a man aged 55 to 70 in good health. CDR3: CASSQDAGGRGYTF. The DNA for the CDR3 is TGTGCCAGCAGCCAAGATGCCGGGGGGAGAGGCTACACCTTC.